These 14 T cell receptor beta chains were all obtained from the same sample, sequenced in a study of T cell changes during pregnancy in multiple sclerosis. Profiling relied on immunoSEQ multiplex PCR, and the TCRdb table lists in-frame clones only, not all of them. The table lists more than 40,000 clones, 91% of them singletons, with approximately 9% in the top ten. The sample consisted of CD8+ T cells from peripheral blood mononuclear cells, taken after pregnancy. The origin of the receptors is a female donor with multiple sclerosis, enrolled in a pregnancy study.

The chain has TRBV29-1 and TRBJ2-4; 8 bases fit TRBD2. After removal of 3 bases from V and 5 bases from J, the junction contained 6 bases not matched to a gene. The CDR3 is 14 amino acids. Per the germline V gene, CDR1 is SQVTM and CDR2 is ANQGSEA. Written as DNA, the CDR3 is TGCAGCGTTGAGCGGGGGGATCACCAAAACATTCAGTACTTC. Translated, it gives CSVERGDHQNIQYF.

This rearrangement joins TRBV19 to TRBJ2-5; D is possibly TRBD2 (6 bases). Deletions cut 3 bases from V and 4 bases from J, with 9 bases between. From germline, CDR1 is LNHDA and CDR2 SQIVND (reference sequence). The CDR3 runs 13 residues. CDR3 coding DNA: TGTGCCAGTAGTATTTCCGGGGGAGAGACCCAGTACTTC. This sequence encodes CASSISGGETQYF.

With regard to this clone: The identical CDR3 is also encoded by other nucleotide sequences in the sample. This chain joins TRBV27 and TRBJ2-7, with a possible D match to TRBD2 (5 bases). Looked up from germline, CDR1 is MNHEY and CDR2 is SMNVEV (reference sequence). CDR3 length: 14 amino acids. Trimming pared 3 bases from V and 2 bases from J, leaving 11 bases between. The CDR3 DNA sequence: TGTGCCAGCAGTTTGACGGGATTTGCCTACGAGCAGTACTTC. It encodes CASSLTGFAYEQYF.

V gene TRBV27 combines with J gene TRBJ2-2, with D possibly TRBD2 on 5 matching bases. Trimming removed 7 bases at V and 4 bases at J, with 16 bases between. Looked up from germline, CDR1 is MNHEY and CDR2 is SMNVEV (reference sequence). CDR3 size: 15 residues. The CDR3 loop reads CASTRGPLLTGELFF. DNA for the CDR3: TGTGCCAGCACCCGGGGTCCGCTACTCACCGGGGAGCTGTTTTTT.

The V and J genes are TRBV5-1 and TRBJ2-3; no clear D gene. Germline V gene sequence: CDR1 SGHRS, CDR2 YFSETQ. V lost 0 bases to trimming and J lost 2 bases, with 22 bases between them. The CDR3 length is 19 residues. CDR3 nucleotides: TGCGCCAGCAGCTTGGACTATACCGGGTCCCCGGCGATCACAGATACGCAGTATTTT. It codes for CASSLDYTGSPAITDTQYF.

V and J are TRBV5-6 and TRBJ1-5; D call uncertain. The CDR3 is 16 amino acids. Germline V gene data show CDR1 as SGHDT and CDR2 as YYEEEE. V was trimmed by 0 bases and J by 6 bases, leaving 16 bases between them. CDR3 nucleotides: TGTGCCAGCAGCTTGGCGGGGTTTGGAAGGAGTCAGCCCCAGCATTTT. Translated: CASSLAGFGRSQPQHF.

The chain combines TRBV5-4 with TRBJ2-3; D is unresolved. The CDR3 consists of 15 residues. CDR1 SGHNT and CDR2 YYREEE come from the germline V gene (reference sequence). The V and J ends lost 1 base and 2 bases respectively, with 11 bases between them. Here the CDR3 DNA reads TGTGCCAGCAGCTTGATCGGGTCAACCACAGATACGCAGTATTTT. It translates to CASSLIGSTTDTQYF.

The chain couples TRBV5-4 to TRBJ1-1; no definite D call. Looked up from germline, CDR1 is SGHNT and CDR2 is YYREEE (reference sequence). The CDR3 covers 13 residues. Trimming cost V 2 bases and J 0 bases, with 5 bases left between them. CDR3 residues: CASSFGLNTEAFF. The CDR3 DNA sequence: TGTGCCAGCAGCTTTGGGCTGAACACTGAAGCTTTCTTT.

CDR3 loop: CASSYRDRGMDEQFF. Written as DNA, the CDR3 is TGTGCCAGCAGCTACCGGGACAGGGGGATGGATGAGCAGTTCTTC. V usage is TRBV5-6 and J usage is TRBJ2-1; the match to TRBD1 covers 11 bases. V lost 3 bases and J lost 8; bases outside the gene matches: 7. This CDR3 has 15 amino acids. Germline V gene lookup returns CDR1 SGHDT and CDR2 YYEEEE.

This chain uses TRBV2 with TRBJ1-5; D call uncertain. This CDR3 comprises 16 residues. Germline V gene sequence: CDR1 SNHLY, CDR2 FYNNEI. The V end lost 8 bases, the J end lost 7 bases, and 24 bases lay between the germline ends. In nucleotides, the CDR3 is TGTGCCAGCGAGGAAAACCGGGCCCCGGGGAGGCAGCCCCAGCATTTT. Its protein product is CASEENRAPGRQPQHF.

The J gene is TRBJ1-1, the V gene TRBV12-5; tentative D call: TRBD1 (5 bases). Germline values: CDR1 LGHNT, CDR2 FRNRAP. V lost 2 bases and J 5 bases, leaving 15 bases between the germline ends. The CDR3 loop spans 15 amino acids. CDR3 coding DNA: TGTGCTAGTGGTTTGATTGGGGACTGGAATACTGAAGCTTTCTTT. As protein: CASGLIGDWNTEAFF.

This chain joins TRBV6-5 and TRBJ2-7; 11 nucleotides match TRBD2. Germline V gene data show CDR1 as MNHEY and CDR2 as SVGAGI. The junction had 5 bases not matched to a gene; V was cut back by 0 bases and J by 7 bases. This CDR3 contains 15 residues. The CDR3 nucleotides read TGTGCCAGCAGTTACTCGAGTAGCGGGAGGGCGGAGCAGTACTTC. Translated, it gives CASSYSSSGRAEQYF.

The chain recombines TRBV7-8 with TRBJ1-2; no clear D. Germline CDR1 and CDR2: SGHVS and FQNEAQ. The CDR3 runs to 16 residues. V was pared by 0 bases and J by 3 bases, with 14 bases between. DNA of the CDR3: TGTGCCAGCAGCTTAGCGTCCAAGGCAGGCTACTATGGCTACACCTTC. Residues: CASSLASKAGYYGYTF.

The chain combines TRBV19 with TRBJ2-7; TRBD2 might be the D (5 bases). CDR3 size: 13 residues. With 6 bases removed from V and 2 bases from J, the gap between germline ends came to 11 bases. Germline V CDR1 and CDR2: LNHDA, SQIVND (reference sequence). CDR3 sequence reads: CASSPGMAYEQYF. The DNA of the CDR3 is TGTGCCAGTAGCCCCGGGATGGCCTACGAGCAGTACTTC.